The entry below describes one T cell receptor (beta chain). Its target is not known. The sample is drawn from a study of shared clonotypes between healthy human individuals. Study-level results: Relative to memory subsets, naive subsets generally showed larger estimated richness.

Method: immunoSEQ multiplex PCR; TCRdb's copy keeps in-frame clones and lacks some. The table lists 600,000 to 800,000 clones, approximately 72% of them singletons. Trimming cost V 4 bases and J 1 base, with 13 bases left between them. This CDR3 contains 15 residues. Looked up from germline, CDR1 is MRHNA and CDR2 is SNTAGT. Sequenced: memory CD4+ T cells sorted from blood. As to subset: CD45RA-negative fraction. This sequence was found in a woman in her 30s in good health. This chain uses TRBV6-4 with TRBJ1-1; possible D gene TRBD1, 6 bases. Here the CDR3 DNA reads TGTGCCAGCAGTGTAAGCGCAGGGGCGAACACTGAAGCTTTCTTT. This codes for CASSVSAGANTEAFF.